These 13 T cell receptor beta chains were all obtained from the same sample, sequenced in a study of regulatory and conventional T cells in RAG deficiency. Libraries were prepared by immunoSEQ multiplex PCR; TCRdb keeps only in-frame clonotypes and omits some of them. The sample shows roughly 34,000 clones, 76% of them seen only once. The sorted conventional CD4+ T cells were CD25-low and CD127-high, with genomic DNA sequenced. The sample was also linked to a second study, of regulatory T cells. That work adds: Primers: 52 TRBV forward and 13 TRBJ reverse.

Sequenced material: CD4+ effector T cells sorted from blood. Receptor source: a human donor in good health.

V and J are TRBV9 and TRBJ1-3; no reliable D call. Germline assignment: CDR1 SGDLS and CDR2 YYNGEE. CDR3 length equals 13 residues. V lost 6 bases to trimming and J lost 8 bases, with 15 bases between them. CDR3 amino acids: CASTQSGSDTIYF. Written as DNA, the CDR3 is TGTGCCAGCACCCAGTCGGGTTCGGACACCATATATTTT.

This chain uses TRBV28 with TRBJ2-7; a weak D match, TRBD1 (6 bases). The CDR3 contains 16 residues. CDR1 is MDHEN and CDR2 is SYDVKM in the germline V gene. V lost 1 base and J lost 7, with 20 bases in between. The CDR3 spells CASSLYPGVFPGEQYF. CDR3 sequence (DNA): TGTGCCAGCAGTTTATATCCAGGGGTATTCCCAGGGGAGCAGTACTTC.

Concerning this clone: At one end the junction does not follow the germline gene, possibly because of a read error. The chain couples TRBV19 to TRBJ2-1; D uncertain. The CDR3 loop spans 12 amino acids. The germline V gene encodes CDR1 LNHDA and CDR2 SQIVND (reference sequence). The CDR3 nucleotides read TGTGCCAGTAGTACCTTCTACGATGAGCAGTTCTTC. Protein: CASSTFYDEQFF.

The chain is built from TRBV6-5 and TRBJ1-2; a possible D gene is TRBD1 (6 bases). V was trimmed by 4 bases and J by 1 base, leaving 16 bases between them. The CDR3 is 16 amino acids. The germline V gene encodes CDR1 MNHEY and CDR2 SVGAGI. CDR3 sequence (DNA): TGTGCCAGCAGTTCCCCTCGACAGGACTTTAACTATGGCTACACCTTC. The encoded protein is CASSSPRQDFNYGYTF.

J is TRBJ2-7 and V is TRBV6-5, with 8 bases matching TRBD1. Per germline, CDR1 MNHEY and CDR2 SVGAGI. With 5 bases clipped from V and 7 bases from J, the junction kept 13 bases outside the gene matches. The CDR3 consists of 15 residues. The CDR3 sequence is CASSPIPGQVREQYF. CDR3 coding DNA: TGTGCCAGCAGTCCAATACCGGGACAGGTCCGAGAGCAGTACTTC.

A few counts support this clone. The rearrangement uses TRBV6-5 and TRBJ1-6; D gene unclear. The V end lost 5 bases, the J end lost 8 bases, and 7 bases lay between the germline ends. The CDR3 is 12 residues long. From germline, CDR1 is MNHEY and CDR2 SVGAGI. Here the CDR3 reads CASSDLDSPLHF. In DNA form, the CDR3 reads TGTGCCAGCAGTGATTTGGATTCACCCCTCCACTTT.

CDR3 nucleotides: TGCGCCAGCACCAATCTAGCGGGGGAGATAGATACGCAGTATTTT. Translation gives CASTNLAGEIDTQYF. The chain uses TRBV5-1 and TRBJ2-3; 10 bases are shared with TRBD2. The CDR3 is 15 residues long. The germline gives CDR1 SGHRS, CDR2 YFSETQ. Trimming cost V 6 bases and J 5 bases; bases outside gene matches: 9.

The V and J genes are TRBV30 and TRBJ1-4; 12 positions match TRBD1. CDR1 and CDR2 from the germline V gene are GTSNPN and SVGIG (reference sequence). V lost 2 bases and J lost 0; bases outside the gene matches: 16. This CDR3 is built from 21 residues. CDR3: CAWSHPIGDRGRRSTNEKLFF. Written as DNA, the CDR3 is TGTGCCTGGAGTCACCCAATCGGGGACAGGGGGCGTCGGTCAACTAATGAAAAACTGTTTTTT.

This clone was detected only once. The chain carries TRBV5-4 and TRBJ2-5; 9 bases fit TRBD1. Germline loops: CDR1 SGHNT, CDR2 YYREEE (reference sequence). V lost 5 bases and J lost 1; bases outside the gene matches: 15. The CDR3 loop spans 18 amino acids. CDR3 amino acids: CASSIGDRGQGPQETQYF. The CDR3 region has the DNA TGTGCCAGCAGTATCGGAGATCGGGGACAGGGCCCCCAAGAGACCCAGTACTTC.

The chain couples TRBV5-8 to TRBJ2-5; maybe TRBD1 (6 bases). Germline lookup yields CDR1 SGHTS and CDR2 YDEGEE. Trimming left V 4 bases short and J 4 bases short, with 14 bases between. CDR3 size: 14 residues. The chain's CDR3 is CASSATRGSETQYF. In DNA form, the CDR3 reads TGTGCCAGCAGCGCGACAAGGGGGTCAGAGACCCAGTACTTC.

The chain joins TRBV27 to TRBJ2-1; tentatively, D is TRBD1 or TRBD2 (6 bases each). Trimming pared 1 base from V and 3 bases from J, leaving 13 bases between. This CDR3 contains 16 residues. Germline V gives CDR1 MNHEY, CDR2 SMNVEV (reference sequence). The CDR3 DNA reads TGTGCCAGCAGTTTATTGGGGGGCGCGATCTACAATGAGCAGTTCTTC. It translates to CASSLLGGAIYNEQFF.

This clone was seen a single time. The rearrangement uses TRBV10-3 and TRBJ2-1; possible D gene TRBD2, 6 bases. V shed 4 bases and J shed 3 bases, with 16 bases lying between them. The CDR3 is 16 amino acids. Germline lookup yields CDR1 ENHRY and CDR2 SYGVKD. The CDR3 spells CAISGARGADYNEQFF. The DNA for the CDR3 is TGTGCCATCAGTGGGGCCCGCGGGGCCGACTACAATGAGCAGTTCTTC.

This clone was seen once. V usage is TRBV28 and J usage is TRBJ2-3; possibly TRBD1 for D (6 bases). The germline CDR1 and CDR2 sequences are MDHEN and SYDVKM. The CDR3 has 14 residues. The germline V and J ends were trimmed by 10 bases and 2 bases, with 16 bases remaining between them. CDR3 protein: CATREGGTTDTQYF. The CDR3 nucleotides read TGTGCCACCAGGGAAGGGGGAACCACAGATACGCAGTATTTT. Full variable domain (remainder filled in from reference TRBV28 and TRBJ2-3): DVKVTQSSRYLVKRTGEKVFLECVQDMDHENMFWYRQDPGLGLRLIYFSYDVKMKEKGDIPEGYSVSREKKERFSLILESASTNQTSMYLCATREGGTTDTQYFGPGTRLTVL.